These 5 T cell receptor beta chains came from one sample sequenced in a study of T cell changes during pregnancy in multiple sclerosis. Measured with immunoSEQ multiplex PCR; TCRdb has only the in-frame clones, and not every one. The data show 35,000 to 40,000 clones, about 91% seen once. Material: CD4+ T cells from peripheral blood mononuclear cells, obtained in the third trimester of pregnancy. These receptors originate from a female donor with multiple sclerosis, enrolled in a pregnancy study.

V gene TRBV6-1 combines with J gene TRBJ2-7, with D unclear. Germline V gene sequence: CDR1 MNHNS, CDR2 SASEGT. The V gene lost 3 bases and the J gene lost 6 bases, with 9 bases spanning the gap. The CDR3 extends over 12 amino acids. The CDR3 sequence is CASSEFPSEQYF. CDR3 nucleotides: TGTGCCAGCAGTGAGTTCCCCAGCGAGCAGTACTTC.

The genes are TRBV10-1 and TRBJ2-7; TRBD1 might be the D (6 bases). V was cut by 5 bases and J by 2 bases, with 13 bases left in between. This CDR3 has 14 amino acids. CDR1 is WNHNN, CDR2 SYGVQD, per germline (reference sequence). The DNA for the CDR3 is TGCGCCAGCAGTCAGGGGCCCTCCGCCTACGAGCAGTACTTC. Amino acid sequence: CASSQGPSAYEQYF.

The genes are TRBV4-3 and TRBJ2-7, with 7 bases lining up with TRBD2. Trimming cost V 2 bases and J 2 bases; bases outside gene matches: 9. CDR3 size: 16 residues. Germline V gene data show CDR1 as LGHNA and CDR2 as YSLEER. This CDR3 is CASSQYGPRGAYEQYF. The CDR3 DNA reads TGCGCCAGCAGCCAATATGGCCCACGGGGGGCCTACGAGCAGTACTTC.

V usage is TRBV5-4 and J usage is TRBJ2-1; 11 nucleotides match TRBD2. The germline CDR1 and CDR2 sequences are SGHNT and YYREEE (reference sequence). Germline trimming cut 0 bases from V and 4 bases from J; bases unmatched to any gene: 6. This CDR3 comprises 17 residues. For the CDR3, the DNA is TGTGCCAGCAGCTTGGGAGGGACTAGCGGAACTTACAATGAGCAGTTCTTC. It is translated as CASSLGGTSGTYNEQFF.

This rearrangement joins TRBV6-1 to TRBJ1-1; TRBD1 is a possible D gene (5 bases). Germline V gives CDR1 MNHNS, CDR2 SASEGT. The CDR3 totals 13 residues. V was shortened by 7 bases and J by 3 bases, with 12 bases between the two germline ends. CDR3 nucleotides: TGTGCCAGCACTGCAGGGAGGTACACTGAAGCTTTCTTT. It is translated as CASTAGRYTEAFF.